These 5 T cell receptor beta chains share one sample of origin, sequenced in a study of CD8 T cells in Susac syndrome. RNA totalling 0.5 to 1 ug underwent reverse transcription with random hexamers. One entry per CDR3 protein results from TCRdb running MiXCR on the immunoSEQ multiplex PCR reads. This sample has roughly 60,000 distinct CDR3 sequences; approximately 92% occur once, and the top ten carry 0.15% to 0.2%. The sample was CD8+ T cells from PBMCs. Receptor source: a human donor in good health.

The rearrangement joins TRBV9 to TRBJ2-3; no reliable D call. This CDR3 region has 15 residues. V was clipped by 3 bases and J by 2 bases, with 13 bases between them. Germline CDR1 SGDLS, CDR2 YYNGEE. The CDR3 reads CASSEWPDFTDTQYF. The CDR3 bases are TGTGCCAGCAGCGAGTGGCCTGATTTCACAGATACGCAGTATTTT.

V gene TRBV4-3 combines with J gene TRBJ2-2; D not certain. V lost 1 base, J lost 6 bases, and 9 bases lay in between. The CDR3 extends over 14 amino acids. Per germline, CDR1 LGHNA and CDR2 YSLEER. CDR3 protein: CASSQVPVSGELFF. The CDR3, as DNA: TGCGCCAGCAGCCAAGTTCCGGTTTCCGGGGAGCTGTTTTTT.

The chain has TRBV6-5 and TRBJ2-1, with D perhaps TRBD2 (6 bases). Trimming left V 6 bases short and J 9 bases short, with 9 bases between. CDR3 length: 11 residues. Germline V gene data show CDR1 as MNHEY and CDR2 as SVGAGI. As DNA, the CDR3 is TGTGCCAGCAGCCCCGGGGGTGAGCAGTTCTTC. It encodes CASSPGGEQFF.

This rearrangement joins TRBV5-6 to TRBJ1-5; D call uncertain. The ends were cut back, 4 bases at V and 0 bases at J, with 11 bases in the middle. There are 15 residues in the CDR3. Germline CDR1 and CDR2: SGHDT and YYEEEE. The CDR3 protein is CASSTGRYSNQPQHF. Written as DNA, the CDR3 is TGTGCCAGCAGCACCGGACGGTATAGCAATCAGCCCCAGCATTTT.

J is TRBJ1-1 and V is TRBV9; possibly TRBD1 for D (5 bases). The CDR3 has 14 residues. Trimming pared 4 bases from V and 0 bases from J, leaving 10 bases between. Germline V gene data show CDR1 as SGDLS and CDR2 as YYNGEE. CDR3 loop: CASSPRGMNTEAFF. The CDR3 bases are TGTGCCAGCAGCCCTAGGGGCATGAACACTGAAGCTTTCTTT.